One TCR beta chain is described in this entry. The CDR3 is 16 amino acids. V shed 4 bases, J shed 4 bases, and the junction held 8 bases outside the gene matches. From germline, CDR1 is SGDLS and CDR2 YYNGEE. Some clones are missing from TCRdb's copy, which holds only in-frame ones; the method was immunoSEQ multiplex PCR. The table lists tens of thousands of clones, roughly 86% of them singletons. This sample is drawn from a study of blood T cell repertoires in COVID-19. V gene TRBV9 combines with J gene TRBJ2-1; TRBD2 matches at 10 bases. The TCR sequence derives from a middle-aged man with acute or convalescent COVID-19. The sample taken for sequencing was peripheral blood. The CDR3: CASSPPASGSYNEQFF. CDR3 bases: TGTGCCAGCAGCCCCCCGGCTAGCGGGAGTTACAATGAGCAGTTCTTC.